This entry lists 11 T cell receptor beta chains sequenced from one sample in a study of blood T cell repertoires in COVID-19. This table comes from immunoSEQ multiplex PCR, and its TCRdb copy is limited to in-frame clones, with some not included. The table has 300,000 to 400,000 clones, around 92% seen once. Source material: peripheral blood. The source of these receptors is a woman in her 30s with COVID-19, enrolled during active disease.

The chain joins TRBV5-6 to TRBJ2-1, with unresolved D. V was pared by 5 bases and J by 9 bases, with 15 bases between. CDR1 and CDR2 from the germline V gene are SGHDT and YYEEEE. This CDR3 is 13 amino acids long. The CDR3 loop is CASRTVVRSEQFF. CDR3 in DNA: TGTGCCAGCAGAACGGTGGTGAGGAGTGAGCAGTTCTTC.

The gene calls are TRBV21-1 and TRBJ2-1; the table's D call TRBD2 went unverified against the DNA. TRBV21-1 represents a pseudogene. The CDR3 contains 17 residues. The CDR3 DNA reads TGTGCCAGCAGCTGGACTAGCGGGAGGGTAGGGGGCACTGAGCAGTTCTTC. The encoded protein is CASSWTSGRVGGTEQFF.

The chain is built from TRBV5-6 and TRBJ1-2, with TRBD1 matching 10 bases. This CDR3 is 15 amino acids long. The germline V gene encodes CDR1 SGHDT and CDR2 YYEEEE. The V and J ends lost 1 base and 4 bases, in that order; junction bases with no gene match: 4. CDR3 sequence reads: CASSLRGQGTYGYTF. The CDR3 bases are TGTGCCAGCAGCTTGAGGGGACAGGGGACCTATGGCTACACCTTC.

The chain recombines TRBV18 with TRBJ2-3; 8 nucleotides line up with TRBD1. The J segment lost 8 bases and the V segment lost 3 bases, leaving 16 bases of the junction unmatched. Germline V gene lookup returns CDR1 KGHSH and CDR2 LQKENI. CDR3 length equals 17 residues. DNA for the CDR3: TGTGCCAGCTCACCGCGGGCCGCTGCAGGGGGCGATGGTACGCAGTATTTT. It specifies CASSPRAAAGGDGTQYF. Variable domain in full (rest from reference TRBV18 and TRBJ2-3): NAGVMQNPRHLVRRRGQEARLRCSPMKGHSHVYWYRQLPEEGLKFMVYLQKENIIDESGMPKERFSAEFPKEGPSILRIQQVVRGDSAAYFCASSPRAAAGGDGTQYFGPGTRLTVL.

The J gene is TRBJ1-2, the V gene TRBV9; D is perhaps TRBD1 (5 bases). Germline values: CDR1 SGDLS, CDR2 YYNGEE. V shed 7 bases and J shed 3 bases, with 10 bases lying between them. The CDR3 has 12 residues. In DNA, the CDR3 is TGTGCCAGCGAAGACAGACACTATGGCTACACCTTC. Residues: CASEDRHYGYTF.

The CDR3 DNA sequence: TGTGCCAGCAGTTTATATGGGGGAGGTAATTCACCCCTCCACTTT. It specifies CASSLYGGGNSPLHF. The J gene is TRBJ1-6, the V gene TRBV27; weak D call: TRBD1 (5 bases). Germline V CDR1 and CDR2: MNHEY, SMNVEV (reference sequence). CDR3 size: 15 residues. Trimming pared 1 base from V and 6 bases from J, leaving 10 bases between.

This clone came up a few times. The V call is TRBV6-5, the J call TRBJ2-7; 7 positions agree with TRBD1. This CDR3 has 12 amino acids. V lost 10 bases to trimming and J lost 10 bases; unmatched junction nucleotides: 13. Germline lookup yields CDR1 MNHEY and CDR2 SVGAGI. The DNA of the CDR3 is TGTGCCACCTCCCGGACAGGACGGGAACAGTACTTC. This encodes CATSRTGREQYF.

The chain employs TRBV4-3 and TRBJ2-3; tentative D call: TRBD2 (7 bases). This CDR3 is built from 16 residues. V lost 4 bases, J lost 0 bases, and 14 bases lay in between. Germline lookup yields CDR1 LGHNA and CDR2 YSLEER. The CDR3 sequence is CASSPRGALSTDTQYF. The CDR3 DNA sequence: TGCGCCAGCAGCCCCCGGGGGGCACTAAGCACAGATACGCAGTATTTT.

The CDR3 reads CASTQSQTGWVGYTF. The CDR3 DNA reads TGTGCCAGCACTCAGTCTCAGACAGGGTGGGTTGGCTACACCTTC. This sequence joins TRBV2 and TRBJ1-2; 7 nucleotides agree with TRBD1. The CDR3 covers 15 residues. From germline, CDR1 is SNHLY and CDR2 FYNNEI. Unmatched junction bases numbered 15, after V lost 7 bases and J lost 7 bases.

The chain recombines TRBV7-2 with TRBJ2-5; TRBD2 agrees at 14 bases. CDR1 SGHTA and CDR2 FQGNSA come from the germline V gene. The CDR3 loop spans 16 amino acids. J lost 1 base, V lost 5 bases, and 3 bases had no gene match. The chain's CDR3 is CASSNGLAGGQETQYF. CDR3 DNA sequence: TGTGCCAGCAGCAACGGACTAGCGGGGGGCCAAGAGACCCAGTACTTC.

This chain joins TRBV18 and TRBJ2-7; 9 bases agree with TRBD1. CDR1 KGHSH and CDR2 LQKENI come from the germline V gene. The junction had 4 bases not matched to a gene; V was cut back by 2 bases and J by 2 bases. This CDR3 has 15 amino acids. This chain's CDR3 is CASSPGTGTPYEQYF. CDR3 nucleotides: TGTGCCAGCTCACCAGGGACAGGGACCCCCTACGAGCAGTACTTC.